This T cell receptor (beta chain) was retrieved from a study of T cell changes during pregnancy in multiple sclerosis. TCRdb's table, derived via immunoSEQ multiplex PCR, lists solely in-frame clones and lacks some. The sample has about 22,000 clones; about 93% are singletons. V trimming: 0 bases; J trimming: 8 bases; junction bases outside the gene matches: 9. Germline assignment: CDR1 WSHSY and CDR2 SAAADI. The CDR3 loop spans 16 amino acids. The receptor's source is a female donor with multiple sclerosis, enrolled in a pregnancy study. This rearrangement joins TRBV10-2 to TRBJ2-1, with 8 bases aligning to TRBD2. The sample consisted of CD8+ T cells from peripheral blood mononuclear cells, taken in the third trimester of pregnancy. CDR3 coding DNA: TGCGCCAGCAGTGAGTCGGCACCCGGGCGGGGGGATGAGCAGTTCTTC. It encodes CASSESAPGRGDEQFF.